A selection of T cell receptor beta chains follows, all from one sample in a study of control samples from healthy donors and cancer patients. Profiling relied on immunoSEQ multiplex PCR, and the TCRdb table lists in-frame clones only, not all of them. The data show around 110,000 clones, with over 75% seen just once and approximately 1.1% held by the top ten. Sequencing input: PBMCs. All receptors derive from a woman aged 45-65 years with colorectal cancer. Each CDR3 is given with its conserved first and last residue. D genes are given only for firm matches. Expanded clones get a size class; other rows say once, few or many, or leave the size out.

clone_size,j_call,cdr3_length,v_call,d_call,cdr3_aa,cdr3_nt
NA,TRBJ2-3,15,TRBV2,TRBD2,CASSSPGLDTDTQYF,TGTGCCAGCAGTTCACCGGGACTAGACACAGATACGCAGTATTTT
few,TRBJ2-1,15,TRBV9,TRBD2,CASSPSGGMYNEQFF,TGTGCCAGCAGCCCTAGCGGGGGGATGTACAATGAGCAGTTCTTC
NA,TRBJ2-7,16,TRBV19,TRBD1,CASSNIPGTGGEEQYF,TGTGCCAGTAGCAACATCCCCGGGACAGGGGGAGAAGAGCAGTACTTC
NA,TRBJ2-5,14,TRBV29-1,NA,CSVPLPPKQETQYF,TGCAGCGTACCTCTCCCCCCGAAACAAGAGACCCAGTACTTC
NA,TRBJ1-2,14,TRBV6-5,TRBD1,CASRNRGFGYGYTF,TGTGCCAGCAGAAACAGGGGGTTCGGCTATGGCTACACCTTC
NA,TRBJ2-5,16,TRBV5-6,NA,CASSLPFRDGGETQYF,TGTGCCAGCAGCTTACCTTTTAGGGACGGCGGGGAGACCCAGTACTTC
few,TRBJ2-1,15,TRBV5-1,TRBD2,CASSFGLAANNEQFF,TGCGCCAGCAGCTTTGGACTAGCGGCAAACAATGAGCAGTTCTTC
NA,TRBJ1-2,12,TRBV12-3/TRBV12-4,NA,CASVRGDYGYTF,TGTGCCAGTGTACGGGGCGACTATGGCTACACCTTC
once,TRBJ2-1,16,TRBV18,TRBD2,CASSQNLAGGYNEQFF,TGTGCCAGCTCACAGAACCTAGCGGGAGGTTACAATGAGCAGTTCTTC
once,TRBJ1-1,11,TRBV29-1,NA,CSVRAATEAFF,TGCAGCGTACGGGCGGCCACTGAAGCTTTCTTT
NA,TRBJ2-6,19,TRBV11-2,NA,CASSRLGNGVVSGANVLTF,TGTGCCAGCAGCCGCCTTGGTAATGGGGTGGTCTCTGGGGCCAACGTCCTGACTTTC
once,TRBJ2-7,13,TRBV30,TRBD1,CAWGKGQAYEQYF,TGTGCCTGGGGAAAAGGACAGGCCTACGAGCAGTACTTC
NA,TRBJ1-6,15,TRBV18,NA,CASSDSGAGGSPLHF,TGTGCCAGCTCTGATAGCGGGGCAGGTGGTTCACCCCTCCACTTT
NA,TRBJ2-7,17,TRBV10-1,NA,CASSQKIGTGGSYEQYF,TGCGCCAGCAGCCAAAAAATAGGGACCGGAGGCAGCTACGAGCAGTACTTC
NA,TRBJ1-1,14,TRBV5-1,NA,CASSGRVRDTEAFF,TGCGCCAGCAGCGGCAGGGTTAGGGACACTGAAGCTTTCTTT
NA,TRBJ1-5,16,TRBV2,NA,CASSEAWSGRGQPQHF,TGTGCCAGCAGTGAAGCGTGGTCGGGACGGGGTCAGCCCCAGCATTTT
NA,TRBJ1-1,15,TRBV5-8,NA,CASSPVGASTDEAFF,TGTGCCAGCAGCCCGGTGGGGGCCTCTACGGATGAAGCTTTCTTT
NA,TRBJ2-5,15,TRBV7-8,NA,CASSLILAVTETQYF,TGTGCCAGCAGCTTAATTTTGGCGGTTACGGAGACCCAGTACTTC
NA,TRBJ2-7,14,TRBV3-1/TRBV3-2,NA,CASSQAGPALEQYF,TGTGCCAGCAGCCAAGCAGGGCCCGCCCTCGAGCAGTACTTC
NA,TRBJ2-7,15,TRBV9,NA,CASSPPLGGNGEQYF,TGTGCCAGCAGCCCCCCCCTTGGGGGGAACGGCGAGCAGTACTTC
NA,TRBJ1-5,12,TRBV27,NA,CASSFYNQPQHF,TGTGCCAGCAGTTTCTACAATCAGCCCCAGCATTTT
NA,TRBJ1-5,14,TRBV28,NA,CASSSSGVYQPQHF,TGTGCCAGCAGCTCTTCCGGGGTATATCAGCCCCAGCATTTT
NA,TRBJ2-3,16,TRBV4-2,TRBD2,CASSHPSSGGTDTQYF,TGTGCCAGCAGCCACCCTTCGAGCGGGGGCACAGATACGCAGTATTTT
NA,TRBJ1-2,16,TRBV6-1,NA,CASSARIGTSVGGYTF,TGTGCCAGCAGTGCCAGAATCGGGACCTCAGTGGGGGGCTACACCTTC
NA,TRBJ2-2,18,TRBV28,TRBD2,CASSLPIGAGGGTGELFF,TGTGCCAGCAGTTTACCCATTGGAGCGGGAGGAGGCACCGGGGAGCTGTTTTTT
NA,TRBJ2-1,14,TRBV28,TRBD2,CASIGGSVYNEQFF,TGTGCCAGCATTGGCGGGAGCGTCTATAATGAGCAGTTCTTC
NA,TRBJ2-2,16,TRBV5-1,NA,CASRYRADGGSGELFF,TGCGCCAGCAGATACAGGGCCGACGGAGGGTCCGGGGAGCTGTTTTTT
NA,TRBJ2-7,14,TRBV5-1,NA,CASSLRGRFYEQYF,TGCGCCAGCAGCCTCAGGGGCCGATTCTACGAGCAGTACTTC
NA,TRBJ2-5,14,TRBV19,TRBD1,CATRDRGRGETQYF,TGTGCCACCCGGGACAGGGGGCGTGGGGAGACCCAGTACTTC
NA,TRBJ2-3,14,TRBV5-1,NA,CASSLDKPADTQYF,TGCGCCAGCAGCTTGGATAAGCCGGCAGATACGCAGTATTTT
NA,TRBJ1-2,14,TRBV6-5,NA,CASSRGGDLKGYTF,TGTGCCAGCAGTCGGGGGGGGGATCTGAAGGGCTACACCTTC
NA,TRBJ2-5,14,TRBV27,NA,CASSYNGDQETQYF,TGTGCCAGCAGTTATAATGGCGACCAAGAGACCCAGTACTTC
NA,TRBJ2-2,15,TRBV5-6,TRBD2,CASSLGSGSTGELFF,TGTGCCAGCAGCCTGGGGAGCGGGAGCACCGGGGAGCTGTTTTTT
NA,TRBJ1-6,15,TRBV2,TRBD1,CASNLGTVNNSPLHF,TGTGCCAGCAACTTGGGGACAGTAAATAATTCACCCCTCCACTTT
NA,TRBJ2-2,16,TRBV3-1/TRBV3-2,NA,CASSQLGYSNTGELFF,TGTGCCAGCAGCCAACTTGGTTACAGTAACACCGGGGAGCTGTTTTTT
NA,TRBJ1-1,13,TRBV6-2/TRBV6-3,NA,CASSYWRNTEAFF,TGTGCCAGCAGTTACTGGCGGAACACTGAAGCTTTCTTT
NA,TRBJ1-5,14,TRBV5-1,NA,CASSPDSGNQPQHF,TGCGCCAGCAGCCCGGACAGCGGCAATCAGCCCCAGCATTTT
NA,TRBJ1-1,16,TRBV5-1,NA,CASSLGLWEMDTEAFF,TGCGCCAGCAGCTTGGGATTGTGGGAGATGGACACTGAAGCTTTCTTT
NA,TRBJ1-1,13,TRBV11-1,NA,CASSPGVNTEAFF,TGTGCCAGCAGCCCGGGAGTGAACACTGAAGCTTTCTTT
once,TRBJ2-6,16,TRBV6-6,NA,CVSSYSTGTGANVLTF,TGTGTCAGCAGTTACTCTACAGGGACCGGGGCCAACGTCCTGACTTTC
NA,TRBJ2-7,13,TRBV28,NA,CASTLGPQYEQYF,TGTGCCAGCACTTTGGGACCGCAATACGAGCAGTACTTC